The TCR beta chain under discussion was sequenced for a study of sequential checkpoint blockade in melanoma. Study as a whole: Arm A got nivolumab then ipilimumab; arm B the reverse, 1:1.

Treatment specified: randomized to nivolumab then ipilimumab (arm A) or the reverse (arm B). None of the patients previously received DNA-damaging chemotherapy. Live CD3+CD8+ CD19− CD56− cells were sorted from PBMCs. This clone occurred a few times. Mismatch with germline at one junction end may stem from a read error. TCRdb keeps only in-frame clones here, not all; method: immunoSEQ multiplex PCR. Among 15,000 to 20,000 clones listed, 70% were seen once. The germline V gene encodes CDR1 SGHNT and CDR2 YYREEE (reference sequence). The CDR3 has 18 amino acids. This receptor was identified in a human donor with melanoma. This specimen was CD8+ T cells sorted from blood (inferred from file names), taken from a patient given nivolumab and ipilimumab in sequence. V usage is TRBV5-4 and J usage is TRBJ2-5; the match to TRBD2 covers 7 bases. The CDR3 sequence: CASSQVWGGEWGQETQYF. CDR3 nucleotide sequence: TGCGCCAGCAGCCAAGTTTGGGGAGGGGAGTGGGGCCAAGAGACCCAGTACTTC.